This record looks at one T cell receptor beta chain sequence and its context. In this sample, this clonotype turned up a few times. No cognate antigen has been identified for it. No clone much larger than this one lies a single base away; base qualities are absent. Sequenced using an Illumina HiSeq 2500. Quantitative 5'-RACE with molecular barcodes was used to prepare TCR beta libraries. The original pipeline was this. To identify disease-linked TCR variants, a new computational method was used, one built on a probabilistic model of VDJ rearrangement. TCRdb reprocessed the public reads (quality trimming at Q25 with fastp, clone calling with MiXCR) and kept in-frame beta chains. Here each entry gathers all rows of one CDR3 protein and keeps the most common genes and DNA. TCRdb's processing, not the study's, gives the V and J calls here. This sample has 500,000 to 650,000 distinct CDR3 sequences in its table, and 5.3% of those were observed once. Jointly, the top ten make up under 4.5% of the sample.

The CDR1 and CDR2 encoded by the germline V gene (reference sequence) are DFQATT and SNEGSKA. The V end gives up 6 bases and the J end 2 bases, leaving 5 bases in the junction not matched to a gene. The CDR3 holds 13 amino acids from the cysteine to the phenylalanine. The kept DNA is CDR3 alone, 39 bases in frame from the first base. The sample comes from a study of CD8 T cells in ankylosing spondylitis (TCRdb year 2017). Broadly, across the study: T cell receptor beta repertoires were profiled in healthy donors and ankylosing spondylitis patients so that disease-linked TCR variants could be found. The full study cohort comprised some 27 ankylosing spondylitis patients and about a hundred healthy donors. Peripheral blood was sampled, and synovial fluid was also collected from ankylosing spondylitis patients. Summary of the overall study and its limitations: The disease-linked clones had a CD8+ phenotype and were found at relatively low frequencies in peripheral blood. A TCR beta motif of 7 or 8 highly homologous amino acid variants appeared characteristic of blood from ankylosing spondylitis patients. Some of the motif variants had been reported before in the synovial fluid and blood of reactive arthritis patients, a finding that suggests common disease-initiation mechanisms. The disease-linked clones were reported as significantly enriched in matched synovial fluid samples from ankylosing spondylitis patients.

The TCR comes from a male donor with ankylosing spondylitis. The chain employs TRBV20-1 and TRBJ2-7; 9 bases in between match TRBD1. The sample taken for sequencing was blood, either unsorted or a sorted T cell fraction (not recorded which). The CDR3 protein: CSAMDRGPYEQYF. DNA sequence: TGCAGTGCGATGGACAGGGGCCCCTACGAGCAGTACTTC.